This entry concerns a single T cell receptor beta chain. Its cognate antigen has yet to be identified. Base qualities are missing; no much larger clone stands one base away. The germline V gene (reference sequence) gives CDR1 as SEHNR and CDR2 as FQNEAQ. V is pared back by 5 bases and J by 2 bases, with 17 bases lying between the germline termini. The CDR3 sequence holds 16 residues, the cysteine and phenylalanine included. Only CDR3 DNA is held: 48 bases, read in frame from base 1. This sample is part of a study of Ad26.COV2.S vaccination and SARS-CoV-2 variants (dated by TCRdb to the early 2020s). Regarding the study in general: The specificity and breadth of SARS-CoV-2-reactive T cell receptors after Ad26.COV2.S vaccination were assessed by TCRbeta repertoire sequencing. The TCR-sequenced set comprised about 32 samples: some 20 Ad26.COV2.S vaccine recipients, 5 placebo recipients and 8 SARS-CoV-2 convalescent individuals. The investigation overall reported the following: The authors noted that the TCR breadth and depth analyses may have underestimated total T cell responses. After vaccination, substantial breadth of spike-specific CD8+ and CD4+ T cell responses was reported. Compared with placebo recipients, Ad26.COV2.S recipients showed higher spike-specific TCR breadth (P = 0.0014). Vaccine and placebo recipients had similar non-spike TCR breadth, a finding consistent with the vaccine containing only spike.

Sample time point, as interpreted from the label and publication: individuals recovered from natural SARS-CoV-2 infection. The immunoSEQ Assay was used to sequence TCRbeta CDR3 regions. After extraction, genomic DNA underwent amplification by bias-controlled multiplex PCR, followed by high-throughput sequencing. In the source study's methods: To quantify the absolute abundance of every unique TCRbeta CDR3 region, sequences were collapsed and filtered. T cell fraction was estimated by normalization of TCRbeta template counts to usable DNA, with usable DNA being measured through amplification of reference genes present in all nucleated cells. Repertoire TCRs were annotated as SARS-CoV-2-specific when V gene, CDR3 amino acid sequence and J gene were exactly matched to a known reactive TCR set. MIRA supplied the reference SARS-CoV-2 TCR set, which was filtered for enrichment in COVID-19-positive ImmuneCODE repertoires so that public or cross-reactive TCRs were removed. Using the MIRA antigens, annotated TCRs were further analysed by specific ORF or by position within an ORF. Breadth was defined as the number of annotated unique rearrangements divided by the total number of unique productive rearrangements, and depth was defined as the summed frequency of the annotated unique rearrangements. Two-sided Wilcoxon rank-sum tests were applied when comparing TCR breadth between groups. The source is immuneACCESS, and TCRdb retained only in-frame sequences with V and J called. Part of the clones is not carried over; for the studies checked, unresolved V genes explain less than half of this, and the remainder is unexplained. V, J and clone size were drawn from that table, and D and trimming were deduced from the DNA. Within this sample are 300,000 to 450,000 clones, with 92% of them counted one time only. The ten biggest clones cover under 5% of the sample.

The source material was peripheral blood, sampled after recovery from COVID-19. This sequence was found in a human donor who had recovered from COVID-19. Recombination connected TRBV7-9 to TRBJ2-3; the D gene cannot be named for sure. The nucleotide sequence reads TGTGCCAGCAGCCAATTGAGACAACGACTCACAGATACGCAGTATTTT. It encodes CASSQLRQRLTDTQYF.